These 22 T cell receptor beta chains were all obtained from the same sample, sequenced in a study of blood T cell repertoires in COVID-19. The assay was immunoSEQ multiplex PCR, and TCRdb's table has in-frame clones only and misses some. The sample yields 85,000 to 100,000 clones, roughly 79% seen once. The sequenced material came from peripheral blood. The receptors come from a man older than 75 with COVID-19, enrolled during active disease.

This clone was detected only once. The chain is built from TRBV9 and TRBJ1-4; TRBD1 might be the D (5 bases). Trimming took off 0 bases at V and 8 bases at J, with 11 bases between the two ends. Per germline, CDR1 SGDLS and CDR2 YYNGEE. This CDR3 comprises 14 residues. CDR3 amino acids: CASSVGTGGEKLFF. The CDR3 DNA reads as TGTGCCAGCAGCGTAGGGACCGGGGGAGAAAAACTGTTTTTT.

The chain joins TRBV6-2 or TRBV6-3 to TRBJ1-5; D ambiguous. This CDR3 is built from 13 residues. Trimming cost V 2 bases and J 5 bases, with 7 bases left between them. Germline V CDR1 and CDR2: MNHEY, SVGEGT. In DNA, the CDR3 is TGTGCCAGCAGTTACGGCCTTTATCAGCCCCAGCATTTT. Translation: CASSYGLYQPQHF.

CDR3 in amino acids: CASSLPGQGSMNSPLHF. In DNA form, the CDR3 reads TGTGCCAGCAGCTTGCCGGGACAGGGGAGTATGAATTCACCCCTCCACTTT. This chain connects TRBV5-4 to TRBJ1-6, with TRBD1 matching over 10 bases. Germline CDR1 and CDR2: SGHNT and YYREEE (reference sequence). This CDR3 spans 17 amino acids. J was trimmed by 7 bases and V by 1 base; bases with no gene match: 8. Full variable domain (rest looked up from reference TRBV5-4 and TRBJ1-6): ETGVTQSPTHLIKTRGQQVTLRCSSQSGHNTVSWYQQALGQGPQFIFQYYREEENGRGNFPPRFSGLQFPNYSSELNVNALELDDSALYLCASSLPGQGSMNSPLHFGNGTRLTVT.

This clone was picked up a small number of times. CDR3 DNA: TGTGCCAGCAGACAGGGGGGAACTAATGAAAAACTGTTTTTT. Translating it yields CASRQGGTNEKLFF. The V gene is TRBV28, the J gene TRBJ1-4, with 8 bases identical to TRBD1. The CDR3 runs to 14 residues. J was trimmed by 1 base and V by 6 bases; bases with no gene match: 1. CDR1 MDHEN and CDR2 SYDVKM come from the germline V gene.

This clone was seen more than once but under ten times. The chain couples TRBV11-2 to TRBJ2-7, with D unclear. Trimming left V 6 bases short and J 1 base short, with 7 bases between. The CDR3 loop spans 12 amino acids. Germline CDR1 reads SGHAT; CDR2 reads FQNNGV. Written as DNA, the CDR3 is TGTGCCAGCAGTGCGAATTCCTACGAGCAGTACTTC. This translates into CASSANSYEQYF.

The gene calls are TRBV10-3 and TRBJ1-2, with a tentative D call TRBD1 (5 bases). Per germline, CDR1 ENHRY and CDR2 SYGVKD. The CDR3 is made up of 12 amino acids. V lost 6 bases and J 1 base, leaving 6 bases between the germline ends. Here the CDR3 DNA reads TGTGCCATCAGGGACAATAACTATGGCTACACCTTC. Translating gives CAIRDNNYGYTF.

This sequence joins TRBV2 and TRBJ2-2; 7 nucleotides agree with TRBD2. The CDR3 runs 13 residues. The V gene's germline CDR1 is SNHLY and CDR2 FYNNEI. V lost 6 bases and J lost 6; bases outside the gene matches: 4. The CDR3 sequence: CASSAGEAGELFF. The CDR3 bases are TGTGCCAGCAGCGCGGGAGAGGCCGGGGAGCTGTTTTTT.

The chain couples TRBV7-2 to TRBJ2-1; TRBD2 matches 11 bases. The V gene's germline CDR1 is SGHTA and CDR2 FQGNSA. The CDR3 loop spans 18 amino acids. Losses at the gene ends were 1 base for V and 1 base for J; bases not matched to a gene: 6. CDR3 loop: CASSLVARLAGSYNEQFF. CDR3 bases: TGTGCCAGCAGCTTAGTTGCACGACTAGCGGGATCCTACAATGAGCAGTTCTTC.

CDR3 amino acids: CASSLGNSNQPQHF. CDR3 coding DNA: TGTGCCAGCAGCTTAGGTAATAGCAATCAGCCCCAGCATTTT. V usage is TRBV7-9 and J usage is TRBJ1-5; D gene ambiguous. The germline V and J ends were trimmed by 1 base and 0 bases, with 4 bases remaining between them. The CDR3 consists of 14 residues. CDR1 and CDR2 from the germline V gene are SEHNR and FQNEAQ (reference sequence).

The chain employs TRBV28 and TRBJ1-5, with 7 bases that match TRBD1. Germline CDR1 is MDHEN and CDR2 is SYDVKM. Trimming at V came to 6 bases and at J to 5 bases, leaving 10 bases not matched to a gene. CDR3 length equals 15 residues. CDR3 nucleotides: TGTGCCAGCAGGGTGACAGGGAGTTGGGATCAGCCCCAGCATTTT. Its translation is CASRVTGSWDQPQHF.

The chain has TRBV3-1 (or the pseudogene TRBV3-2) and TRBJ2-1, with 12 bases fitting TRBD2. The CDR3 consists of 18 residues. Trimming at V came to 0 bases and at J to 3 bases, leaving 6 bases not matched to a gene. The V gene's germline CDR1 is LGHDT and CDR2 YNNKEL (reference sequence). The CDR3 sequence is CASSQDPLTSGGYNEQFF. CDR3 DNA: TGTGCCAGCAGCCAAGATCCCTTGACTAGCGGGGGCTACAATGAGCAGTTCTTC.

Only one count was recorded for this clone. The DNA of the CDR3 is TGCAGCGTTGAACAGACTAACTATGGCTACACCTTC. It encodes CSVEQTNYGYTF. This rearrangement joins TRBV29-1 to TRBJ1-2; D call uncertain. Germline values: CDR1 SQVTM, CDR2 ANQGSEA. The CDR3 contains 12 residues. Trimming pared 2 bases from V and 0 bases from J, leaving 4 bases between. Drawing the rest from reference TRBV29-1 and TRBJ1-2, the complete variable domain is SAVISQKPSRDICQRGTSLTIQCQVDSQVTMMFWYRQQPGQSLTLIATANQGSEATYESGFVIDKFPISRPNLTFSTLTVSNMSPEDSSIYLCSVEQTNYGYTFGSGTRLTVV.

The chain's CDR3 is CASAGTANYGYTF. The CDR3 region has the DNA TGTGCCAGTGCCGGGACAGCAAACTATGGCTACACCTTC. The rearrangement joins TRBV19 to TRBJ1-2; TRBD1 matches at 7 bases. In germline, CDR1 is LNHDA, CDR2 SQIVND (reference sequence). The CDR3 contains 13 residues. The trim removed 8 bases at V and 2 bases at J, leaving 5 bases unmatched.

J is TRBJ1-1 and V is TRBV7-9; D gene uncertain. Trimming stripped 3 bases from V and 0 bases from J, with 11 bases between. Germline values: CDR1 SEHNR, CDR2 FQNEAQ (reference sequence). This CDR3 region has 15 residues. The CDR3 region has the DNA TGTGCCAGCAGCTTTGTCAGTTACATGAACACTGAAGCTTTCTTT. Residues: CASSFVSYMNTEAFF.

The rearrangement links TRBV19 to TRBJ2-7; 7 positions match TRBD1. The CDR3 runs to 12 residues. CDR1 LNHDA and CDR2 SQIVND come from the germline V gene (reference sequence). After removal of 10 bases from V and 4 bases from J, the junction contained 7 bases not matched to a gene. This CDR3 reads CATRDSLYEQYF. CDR3 DNA sequence: TGTGCCACGAGGGACAGTTTATACGAGCAGTACTTC.

V gene TRBV19 combines with J gene TRBJ1-5; D not certain. Germline V lookup: CDR1 LNHDA, CDR2 SQIVND (reference sequence). The CDR3 has 16 amino acids. V was shortened by 5 bases and J by 0 bases, with 14 bases between the two germline ends. CDR3 sequence (DNA): TGTGCCAGTAGTCCCGGTGCACTTTATAGCAATCAGCCCCAGCATTTT. It translates to CASSPGALYSNQPQHF.

V gene TRBV5-8 combines with J gene TRBJ1-2; D is perhaps TRBD1 (5 bases). There are 14 residues in the CDR3. The V end lost 1 base, the J end lost 4 bases, and 11 bases lay between the germline ends. The V gene's germline CDR1 is SGHTS and CDR2 YDEGEE. CDR3 nucleotide sequence: TGTGCCAGCAGCTTGCTCCAGGGAACCTATGGCTACACCTTC. This encodes CASSLLQGTYGYTF.

The chain uses TRBV2 and TRBJ2-3; TRBD1 matches at 10 bases. After removal of 8 bases from V and 2 bases from J, the junction contained 7 bases not matched to a gene. CDR1 SNHLY and CDR2 FYNNEI come from the germline V gene. The CDR3 loop spans 15 amino acids. The CDR3 protein is CASGTGTGVTDTQYF. CDR3 sequence (DNA): TGTGCCAGCGGGACCGGGACAGGGGTCACAGATACGCAGTATTTT.

The chain's CDR3 is CASRKDRGLADTQYF. The CDR3 DNA sequence: TGTGCCAGCAGGAAGGACAGGGGGCTCGCAGATACGCAGTATTTT. The chain couples TRBV27 to TRBJ2-3; 11 bases line up with TRBD1. V was pared by 6 bases and J by 4 bases, with 6 bases of the junction left unmatched. The CDR3 extends over 15 amino acids. Germline CDR1 MNHEY, CDR2 SMNVEV (reference sequence).

The chain has TRBV9 and TRBJ2-1; 7 bases match TRBD1. J lost 5 bases, V lost 3 bases, and 11 bases had no gene match. This CDR3 is built from 16 residues. Per the germline V gene, CDR1 is SGDLS and CDR2 is YYNGEE. Here the CDR3 reads CASSGIFEGADNEQFF. Here the CDR3 DNA reads TGTGCCAGCAGCGGAATTTTTGAGGGGGCAGACAATGAGCAGTTCTTC. The variable domain in full, with the rest retrieved from reference TRBV9 and TRBJ2-1, is DSGVTQTPKHLITATGQRVTLRCSPRSGDLSVYWYQQSLDQGLQFLIQYYNGEERAKGNILERFSAQQFPDLHSELNLSSLELGDSALYFCASSGIFEGADNEQFFGPGTRLTVL.

The V gene is TRBV6-5, the J gene TRBJ2-5, with 8 positions matching TRBD2. This CDR3 spans 15 amino acids. With V trimmed by 0 bases and J by 4 bases, 4 bases remained unmatched. Germline V gives CDR1 MNHEY, CDR2 SVGAGI. DNA of the CDR3: TGTGCCAGCAGTTACTCGAGCGGGGGCCGAGAGACCCAGTACTTC. This gives the protein CASSYSSGGRETQYF.

The V gene is TRBV2, the J gene TRBJ1-2; 12 bases are a match to TRBD1. CDR1 and CDR2 from the germline V gene are SNHLY and FYNNEI. The CDR3 spans 15 residues. With V trimmed by 7 bases and J by 8 bases, 11 bases remained unmatched. CDR3 sequence (DNA): TGTGCCAGCACGGGACCGGGACAGGGGGCGGAGGGCTACACCTTC. The encoded protein is CASTGPGQGAEGYTF.